The 10 T cell receptor beta chains below come from one sample, sequenced in a study of neoadjuvant nivolumab and ipilimumab in lung cancer. Here immunoSEQ multiplex PCR was the method, and the copy in TCRdb shows in-frame clones only, minus some. The repertoire holds 9,100 or so clones, around three quarters seen once, with roughly 3.1% in the top ten. The material was tumor tissue, obtained after neoadjuvant nivolumab, alone or with ipilimumab, at or shortly before surgery. Receptors originate from an adult with non-small cell lung cancer.

The chain links TRBV14 to TRBJ2-3, with D perhaps TRBD2 (6 bases). The V gene's germline CDR1 is SGHDN and CDR2 FVKESK. With 1 base removed from V and 1 base from J, the gap between germline ends came to 18 bases. The CDR3 loop spans 18 amino acids. CDR3 region: CASSQGYPPWGGTDTQYF. Here the CDR3 DNA reads TGTGCCAGCAGCCAAGGGTACCCTCCGTGGGGGGGCACAGATACGCAGTATTTT.

The gene calls are TRBV14 and TRBJ1-2, with D perhaps TRBD1 (6 bases). CDR1 SGHDN and CDR2 FVKESK come from the germline V gene. The CDR3 consists of 14 residues. The germline V and J ends were trimmed by 0 bases and 6 bases, with 11 bases remaining between them. As DNA, the CDR3 is TGTGCCAGCAGCCAAGAGGACAGTTTCAATGGCTACACCTTC. Translating gives CASSQEDSFNGYTF.

The chain has TRBV11-2 and TRBJ1-3, with TRBD1 matching over 7 bases. J lost 8 bases, V lost 5 bases, and 15 bases had no gene match. The germline V gene encodes CDR1 SGHAT and CDR2 FQNNGV. The CDR3 contains 16 residues. For the CDR3, the DNA is TGTGCCAGCAGCCGGACAGGATTCACCCTTGGGGACACCATATATTTT. Translated: CASSRTGFTLGDTIYF.

This clone has just one count. The genes are TRBV29-1 and TRBJ2-1; TRBD1 matches at 11 bases. Germline values: CDR1 SQVTM, CDR2 ANQGSEA. After removal of 8 bases from V and 10 bases from J, the junction contained 13 bases not matched to a gene. The CDR3 contains 14 residues. CDR3 sequence reads: CSIRDRGTTSEQFF. CDR3 nucleotides: TGCAGCATCCGGGACAGGGGGACTACGTCCGAGCAGTTCTTC.

This chain links TRBV7-2 with TRBJ2-5; D is uncertain. Germline V gene sequence: CDR1 SGHTA, CDR2 FQGNSA. V dropped 6 bases and J dropped 4 bases, with 6 bases sitting between them. The CDR3 totals 11 residues. CDR3 in DNA: TGTGCCAGCAGTCAAGGAGAGACCCAGTACTTC. Translating gives CASSQGETQYF.

The rearrangement joins TRBV10-3 to TRBJ2-4; D uncertain. Trimming left V 3 bases short and J 0 bases short, with 6 bases between. The germline V gene encodes CDR1 ENHRY and CDR2 SYGVKD. The CDR3 length is 14 residues. The CDR3 DNA reads as TGTGCCATCAGTGACAGCCTAGCCAAAAACATTCAGTACTTC. Its protein is CAISDSLAKNIQYF.

The chain recombines TRBV27 with TRBJ2-7; TRBD1 matches at 11 bases. The V gene's germline CDR1 is MNHEY and CDR2 SMNVEV (reference sequence). This CDR3 comprises 16 residues. The V segment lost 6 bases and the J segment 5 bases; nucleotides outside the gene matches: 12. CDR3 bases: TGTGCCAGCAGGTACTTAATCGGGACAGGGGGACACGAGCAGTACTTC. It specifies CASRYLIGTGGHEQYF.

The chain has TRBV29-1 and TRBJ2-1, with 9 bases identical to TRBD2. J lost 9 bases, V lost 4 bases, and 7 bases had no gene match. Germline values: CDR1 SQVTM, CDR2 ANQGSEA. The CDR3 is made up of 13 amino acids. Here the CDR3 DNA reads TGCAGCGTTGCGGTCCTAGCGGGAAGTGAGCAGTTCTTC. It codes for CSVAVLAGSEQFF.

V gene TRBV11-3 combines with J gene TRBJ2-7, with TRBD2 as a possible D gene (5 bases). This CDR3 contains 15 residues. Trimming left V 0 bases short and J 3 bases short, with 12 bases between. The germline gives CDR1 SGHNT, CDR2 YENEEA. The CDR3, as DNA: TGTGCCAGCAGCTTAGATTTCGGACTTAACTACGAGCAGTACTTC. It translates to CASSLDFGLNYEQYF.

This chain joins TRBV6-5 and TRBJ1-2; a weak D match, TRBD1 (5 bases). The CDR3 is 13 residues long. Germline values: CDR1 MNHEY, CDR2 SVGAGI. Between the trimmed V and J ends, which lost 6 bases and 5 bases, there was a span of 13 bases. The CDR3 region is CASSGGEAYGYTF. CDR3 DNA sequence: TGTGCCAGCAGCGGGGGGGAAGCATATGGCTACACCTTC.